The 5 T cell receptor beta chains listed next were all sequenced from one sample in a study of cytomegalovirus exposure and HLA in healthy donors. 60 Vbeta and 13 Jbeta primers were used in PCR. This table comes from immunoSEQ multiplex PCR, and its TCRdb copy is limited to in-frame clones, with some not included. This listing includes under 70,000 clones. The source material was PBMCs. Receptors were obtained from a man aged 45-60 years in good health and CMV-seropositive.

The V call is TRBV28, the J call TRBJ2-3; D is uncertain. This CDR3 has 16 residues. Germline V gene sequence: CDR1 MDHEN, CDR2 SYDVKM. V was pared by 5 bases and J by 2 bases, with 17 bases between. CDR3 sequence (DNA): TGTGCCAGCAGTACCGACACTCTACCTTCCACAGATACGCAGTATTTT. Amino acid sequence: CASSTDTLPSTDTQYF.

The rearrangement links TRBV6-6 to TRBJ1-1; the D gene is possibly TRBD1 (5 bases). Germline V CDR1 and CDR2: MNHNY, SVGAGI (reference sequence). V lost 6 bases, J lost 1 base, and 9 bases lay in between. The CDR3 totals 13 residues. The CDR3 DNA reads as TGTGCCAGCAGAGACCAGGGGAACACTGAAGCTTTCTTT. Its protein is CASRDQGNTEAFF.

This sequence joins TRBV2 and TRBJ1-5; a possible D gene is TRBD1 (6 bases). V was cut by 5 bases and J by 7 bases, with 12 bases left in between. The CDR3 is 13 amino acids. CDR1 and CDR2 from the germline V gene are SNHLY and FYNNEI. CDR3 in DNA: TGTGCCAGCAGTTCTGGGGGCTACCAGCCCCAGCATTTT. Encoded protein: CASSSGGYQPQHF.

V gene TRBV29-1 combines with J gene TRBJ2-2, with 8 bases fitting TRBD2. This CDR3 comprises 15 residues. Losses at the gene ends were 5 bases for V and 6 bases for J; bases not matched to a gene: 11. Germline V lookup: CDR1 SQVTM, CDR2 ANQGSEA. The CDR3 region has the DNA TGCAGCGTTCGGGGGGGGACTTCTCGGGCCGGGGAGCTGTTTTTT. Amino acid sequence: CSVRGGTSRAGELFF.

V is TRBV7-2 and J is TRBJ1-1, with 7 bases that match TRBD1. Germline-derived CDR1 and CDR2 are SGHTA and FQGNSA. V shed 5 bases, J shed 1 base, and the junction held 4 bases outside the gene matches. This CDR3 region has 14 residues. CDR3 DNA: TGTGCCAGCAGCCTGGGACAGAAGAACACTGAAGCTTTCTTT. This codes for CASSLGQKNTEAFF. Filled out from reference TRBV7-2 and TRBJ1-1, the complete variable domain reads GAGVSQSPSNKVTEKGKDVELRCDPISGHTALYWYRQSLGQGLEFLIYFQGNSAPDKSGLPSDRFSAERTGGSVSTLTIQRTQQEDSAVYLCASSLGQKNTEAFFGQGTRLTVV.